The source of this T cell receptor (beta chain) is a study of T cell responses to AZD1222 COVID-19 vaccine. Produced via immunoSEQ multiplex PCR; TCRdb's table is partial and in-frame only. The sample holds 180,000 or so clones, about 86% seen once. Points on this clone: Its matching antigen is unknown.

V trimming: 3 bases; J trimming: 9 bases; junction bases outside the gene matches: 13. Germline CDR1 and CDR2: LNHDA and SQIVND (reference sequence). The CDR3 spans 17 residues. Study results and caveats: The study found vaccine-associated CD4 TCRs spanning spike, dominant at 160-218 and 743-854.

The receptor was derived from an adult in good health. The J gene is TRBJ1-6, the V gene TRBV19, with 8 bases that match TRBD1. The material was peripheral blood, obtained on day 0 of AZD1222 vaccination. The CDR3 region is CASSIRARGRGSSPLHF. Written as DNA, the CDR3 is TGTGCCAGTAGTATCCGTGCCAGGGGGCGAGGTAGTTCACCCCTCCACTTT.